The clone carrying this TCR beta chain showed up many times. Its target is unknown. Each CDR3 protein is one row after TCRdb ran MiXCR on the reads. The table includes over 450,000 distinct CDR3 sequences, around 11% detected once. In germline, CDR1 is SEHNR, CDR2 FQNEAQ (reference sequence). Trimming removed 2 bases at V and 4 bases at J, with 30 bases between. The CDR3 extends over 22 amino acids. The data originate from a study of T cell repertoires in cytomegalovirus infection. Across the whole study: TCR beta signatures that were public indicated CMV infection and matching HLA type.

Study outcomes and limitations: Adding up the frequency of public TCR beta families identified people who carried CMV plus the relevant HLA. In two of eight donors, the top clonotype was HLA-C-restricted CMV-specific.

The chain links TRBV7-9 to TRBJ2-6; D gene unclear. The TCR sequence derives from a human donor in good health (CMV status not recorded). Some clones in this sample may be carry-over from other donors' samples. The sample comprised PBMCs. The CDR3 reads CASSLISRPRQVLPLGANVLTF. As DNA, the CDR3 is TGTGCCAGCAGCTTAATATCCCGCCCCAGGCAGGTACTACCCCTGGGGGCCAACGTCCTGACTTTC.